The 22 T cell receptor beta chains below come from one sample, sequenced in a study of cytomegalovirus exposure and HLA in healthy donors. Primers: 60 Vbeta forward and 13 Jbeta reverse. Sequencing used immunoSEQ multiplex PCR; TCRdb keeps in-frame clones, though not all of them. This table has tens of thousands of clones, around 87% appearing once. Material: PBMCs. Every receptor here comes from a woman aged 25-40 years in good health and CMV-seropositive.

This sequence joins TRBV2 and TRBJ2-5; 9 positions match TRBD2. V trimming: 5 bases; J trimming: 2 bases; junction bases outside the gene matches: 3. CDR1 SNHLY and CDR2 FYNNEI come from the germline V gene. The CDR3 loop spans 14 amino acids. The CDR3 sequence is CASSRLAEQETQYF. DNA for the CDR3: TGTGCCAGCAGTCGACTAGCGGAACAAGAGACCCAGTACTTC. Together with reference TRBV2 and TRBJ2-5, the CDR3 gives the full variable domain: EPEVTQTPSHQVTQMGQEVILRCVPISNHLYFYWYRQILGQKVEFLVSFYNNEISEKSEIFDDQFSVERPDGSNFTLKIRSTKLEDSAMYFCASSRLAEQETQYFGPGTRLLVL.

The chain links TRBV27 to TRBJ2-7, with 10 bases identical to TRBD1. Trimming removed 5 bases from V and 2 bases from J; junction bases left unmatched: 6. The CDR3 sequence is 15 residues long. From germline, CDR1 is MNHEY and CDR2 SMNVEV (reference sequence). The CDR3 coding sequence is TGTGCCAGCAGTCTCGGACAGGGGGGGACCTACGAGCAGTACTTC. The encoded protein is CASSLGQGGTYEQYF.

The chain uses TRBV27 and TRBJ2-3; 10 bases line up with TRBD1. Germline CDR1 reads MNHEY; CDR2 reads SMNVEV (reference sequence). The CDR3 is 14 residues long. With V trimmed by 6 bases and J by 7 bases, 7 bases remained unmatched. CDR3 in amino acids: CASRWGQGTNTQYF. In DNA, the CDR3 is TGTGCCAGCAGATGGGGACAGGGGACGAATACGCAGTATTTT.

The J gene is TRBJ2-1, the V gene TRBV5-6; 13 bases match TRBD2. Germline values: CDR1 SGHDT, CDR2 YYEEEE. The CDR3 contains 18 residues. Losses at the gene ends were 1 base for V and 5 bases for J; bases not matched to a gene: 9. CDR3 coding DNA: TGTGCCAGCAGCTTGCTCGACGGGACTAGCGGGATAAACAATGAGCAGTTCTTC. It codes for CASSLLDGTSGINNEQFF.

The rearrangement uses TRBV6-5 and TRBJ1-1; 9 bases fit TRBD1. Germline CDR1 is MNHEY and CDR2 is SVGAGI. The CDR3 spans 14 residues. V shed 6 bases, J shed 5 bases, and the junction held 7 bases outside the gene matches. The CDR3 loop is CASRADRGGTEAFF. The CDR3 coding sequence is TGTGCCAGCAGAGCGGACAGGGGTGGAACTGAAGCTTTCTTT.

This rearrangement joins TRBV9 to TRBJ2-7; 14 bases fit TRBD2. Germline values: CDR1 SGDLS, CDR2 YYNGEE. This CDR3 region has 18 residues. V gave up 0 bases and J gave up 2 bases; unmatched junction bases: 7. The CDR3 sequence: CASSVGGLAGGRPYEQYF. As DNA, the CDR3 is TGTGCCAGCAGCGTAGGAGGACTAGCGGGAGGAAGGCCCTACGAGCAGTACTTC.

The J gene is TRBJ2-7, the V gene TRBV6-1; possible D gene TRBD1, 7 bases. Germline CDR1 MNHNS, CDR2 SASEGT. The CDR3 spans 13 residues. The V gene lost 11 bases and the J gene lost 0 bases, with 14 bases spanning the gap. CDR3 sequence (DNA): TGTGCCCCCAGGGGGGAGAGCTCCTACGAGCAGTACTTC. Its translation: CAPRGESSYEQYF.

V is TRBV7-9 and J is TRBJ2-5; the match to TRBD1 covers 9 bases. V shed 4 bases, J shed 7 bases, and the junction held 13 bases outside the gene matches. CDR1 is SEHNR, CDR2 FQNEAQ, per germline (reference sequence). The CDR3 runs to 16 residues. The CDR3 sequence is CASSSPGQGFYGTQYF. CDR3 nucleotide sequence: TGTGCCAGCAGCTCACCGGGACAGGGATTCTATGGGACCCAGTACTTC.

This chain joins TRBV7-9 and TRBJ2-5, with 7 bases that match TRBD1. V was pared by 1 base and J by 4 bases, with 0 bases of the junction left unmatched. CDR1 is SEHNR, CDR2 FQNEAQ, per germline (reference sequence). The CDR3 consists of 13 residues. CDR3: CASSLDRGETQYF. Written as DNA, the CDR3 is TGTGCCAGCAGCTTAGACAGGGGAGAGACCCAGTACTTC.

In nucleotides, the CDR3 is TGTGCCAGCAGGGAGCCGCCGGGACAGGGCTCATACAATGAGCAGTTCTTC. Protein sequence: CASREPPGQGSYNEQFF. The chain couples TRBV28 to TRBJ2-1; TRBD1 matches at 9 bases. CDR3 length: 17 amino acids. Unmatched junction bases numbered 13, after V lost 6 bases and J lost 4 bases. CDR1 MDHEN and CDR2 SYDVKM come from the germline V gene.

The rearrangement joins TRBV7-2 to TRBJ1-4; a possible D gene is TRBD1 (5 bases). Looked up from germline, CDR1 is SGHTA and CDR2 is FQGNSA. Trimming left V 1 base short and J 3 bases short, with 18 bases between. The CDR3 runs 18 residues. The CDR3, as DNA: TGTGCCAGCAGCTTAGTCGTCTCGGGGGTATCATCTAATGAAAAACTGTTTTTT. The encoded protein is CASSLVVSGVSSNEKLFF.

The rearrangement links TRBV6-5 to TRBJ2-1, with D maybe TRBD1 (6 bases). The CDR3 has 16 residues. CDR1 is MNHEY, CDR2 SVGAGI, per germline. The V end was cut by 0 bases, the J end by 0 bases, with 9 bases between. CDR3 amino acids: CASSYSGGTSYNEQFF. CDR3 nucleotides: TGTGCCAGCAGTTACTCAGGGGGAACCTCCTACAATGAGCAGTTCTTC.

The DNA for the CDR3 is TGCAGCGGTGAGGCTAGCGGTAGCTCCTACAATGAGCAGTTCTTC. Amino acid sequence: CSGEASGSSYNEQFF. The chain recombines TRBV29-1 with TRBJ2-1; 7 nucleotides match TRBD2. The germline CDR1 and CDR2 sequences are SQVTM and ANQGSEA. V was pared by 7 bases and J by 0 bases, with 9 bases of the junction left unmatched. The CDR3 contains 15 residues.

This chain connects TRBV15 to TRBJ2-7; 9 bases match TRBD2. From germline, CDR1 is LNHNV and CDR2 YYDKDF (reference sequence). V shed 8 bases, J shed 1 base, and the junction held 6 bases outside the gene matches. The CDR3 totals 14 residues. CDR3 nucleotide sequence: TGTGCCACCGCGGCTAGCGGGAAATCCTACGAGCAGTACTTC. It is translated as CATAASGKSYEQYF.

The chain joins TRBV29-1 to TRBJ1-1; no firm D call. V was cut by 7 bases and J by 0 bases, with 12 bases left in between. CDR1 and CDR2 (germline): SQVTM, ANQGSEA. The CDR3 extends over 13 amino acids. The CDR3 loop reads CSASPLMNTEAFF. DNA of the CDR3: TGCAGCGCAAGCCCCTTGATGAACACTGAAGCTTTCTTT.

The J gene is TRBJ2-7, the V gene TRBV27; 8 nucleotides match TRBD1. J was trimmed by 4 bases and V by 4 bases; bases with no gene match: 6. In germline, CDR1 is MNHEY, CDR2 SMNVEV (reference sequence). CDR3 length: 14 residues. CDR3 DNA sequence: TGTGCCAGCAGTTGGGCAGGGGGCACTTACGAGCAGTACTTC. This translates into CASSWAGGTYEQYF.

The chain carries TRBV9 and TRBJ2-5; tentative D call: TRBD2 (5 bases). Germline CDR1 is SGDLS and CDR2 is YYNGEE. V lost 2 bases to trimming and J lost 2 bases, with 7 bases between them. CDR3 size: 13 residues. CDR3: CASSVGGQETQYF. The DNA for the CDR3 is TGTGCCAGCAGCGTCGGCGGGCAAGAGACCCAGTACTTC.

V gene TRBV15 combines with J gene TRBJ2-1, with D possibly TRBD1 on 6 matching bases. Trimming removed 0 bases at V and 11 bases at J, with 20 bases between. Germline values: CDR1 LNHNV, CDR2 YYDKDF (reference sequence). The CDR3 consists of 16 residues. CDR3 coding DNA: TGTGCCACCAGCAGAGATCTCTCCCGGGGACAATCTAAGCAGTTCTTC. The encoded protein is CATSRDLSRGQSKQFF.

The V and J genes are TRBV10-2 and TRBJ1-4; D possibly corresponds to TRBD1 (6 bases). The CDR3 runs 16 residues. V was clipped by 7 bases and J by 0 bases, with 15 bases between them. Germline-derived CDR1 and CDR2 are WSHSY and SAAADI. CDR3 amino acids: CASTLRRTATNEKLFF. CDR3 DNA: TGCGCCAGCACCCTGAGGAGGACAGCAACTAATGAAAAACTGTTTTTT.

The chain uses TRBV2 and TRBJ1-2; TRBD1 might be the D (6 bases). CDR3 length equals 15 residues. V gave up 2 bases and J gave up 0 bases, with 10 bases separating them. CDR1 is SNHLY, CDR2 FYNNEI, per germline. CDR3 amino acids: CASSERGSANYGYTF. Here the CDR3 DNA reads TGTGCCAGCAGTGAAAGGGGGAGCGCTAACTATGGCTACACCTTC.

V usage is TRBV7-9 and J usage is TRBJ2-3; D not resolved. Germline V gene data show CDR1 as SEHNR and CDR2 as FQNEAQ (reference sequence). The CDR3 totals 14 residues. V was shortened by 3 bases and J by 1 base, with 8 bases between the two germline ends. The CDR3 sequence is CASSLQDGTDTQYF. CDR3 DNA: TGTGCCAGCAGCTTGCAGGATGGCACAGATACGCAGTATTTT.

V and J are TRBV2 and TRBJ2-3; 8 bases fit TRBD1. This CDR3 has 15 residues. CDR1 and CDR2 (germline): SNHLY, FYNNEI. With V trimmed by 6 bases and J by 5 bases, 10 bases remained unmatched. As DNA, the CDR3 is TGTGCCAGCAGGGGGGGCAGGGGGCGTGGAGATACGCAGTATTTT. Its protein product is CASRGGRGRGDTQYF.